This TCR beta chain was recorded in a study of identical twins. Findings and caveats of the study: The more abundant beta clonotypes in cord blood had fewer insertions, and memory repertoires did not show this.

CDR1 is MDHEN, CDR2 SYDVKM, per germline. V was pared by 5 bases and J by 2 bases, with 6 bases of the junction left unmatched. This CDR3 comprises 14 residues. This clonotype was seen ten or more times. The antigen remains undetermined. cDNA molecules carried unique molecular identifiers, and template switching added a universal primer site. TCRdb re-analysed the 5' RACE reads in MiXCR, keeping a single row per CDR3 protein. The sample has approximately 240,000 distinct CDR3 sequences; about 14% are singletons. The sample consisted of memory (CD45RO+) T cells sorted from blood. The gene calls are TRBV28 and TRBJ2-7; 7 bases match TRBD1. The receptor was isolated from a woman aged 18-29 years in good health. Written as DNA, the CDR3 is TGTGCCAGCAGTCAAGGACAGGTGACCTACGAGCAGTACTTC. Translating it yields CASSQGQVTYEQYF.